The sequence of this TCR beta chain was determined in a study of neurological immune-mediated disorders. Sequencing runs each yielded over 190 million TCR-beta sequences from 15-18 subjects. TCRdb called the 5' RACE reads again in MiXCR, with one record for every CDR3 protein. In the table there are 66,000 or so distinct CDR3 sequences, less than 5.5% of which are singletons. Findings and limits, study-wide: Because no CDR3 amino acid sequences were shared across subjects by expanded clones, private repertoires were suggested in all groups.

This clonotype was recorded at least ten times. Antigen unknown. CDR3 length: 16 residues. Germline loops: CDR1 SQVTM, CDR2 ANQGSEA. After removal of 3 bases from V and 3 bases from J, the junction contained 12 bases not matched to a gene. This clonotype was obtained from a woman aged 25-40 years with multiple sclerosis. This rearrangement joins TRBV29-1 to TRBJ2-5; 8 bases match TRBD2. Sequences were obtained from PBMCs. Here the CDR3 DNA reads TGCAGCGTTGACCTCCTACGGGGGGGCCTTAAAGAGACCCAGTACTTC. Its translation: CSVDLLRGGLKETQYF.